This TCR beta chain was retrieved from a study of T-cell reconstitution after alpha-beta-depleted transplantation in children. This clonotype was detected many times. Its matching antigen is unknown. Trimming took 0 bases from V and 6 from J; bases not matched to a gene: 6. The V gene's germline CDR1 is SGHRS and CDR2 YFSETQ. This CDR3 is 16 amino acids long. Library preparation (for TCRbeta) was performed with unique molecular identifiers. TCRdb reprocessed the PCR reads with MiXCR, giving one entry per CDR3 protein. The sample includes approximately 500,000 distinct CDR3 sequences, approximately 10% of them seen just once. The study's findings and limits: A year post-transplant, T-cell counts and diversity derived mostly from newly produced T cells.

The rearrangement uses TRBV5-1 and TRBJ2-2; TRBD2 aligns across 9 bases. This TCR derives from a child aged 2 to 15 with inherited bone marrow failure, due to receive a stem cell transplant. The sample was PBMCs, taken before TCRalphabeta/CD19-depleted stem cell transplant. CDR3: CASSLAGTSRAGELFF. DNA for the CDR3: TGCGCCAGCAGCTTGGCCGGGACTAGCCGGGCCGGGGAGCTGTTTTTT.